This passage covers 22 T cell receptor beta chains from one sample sequenced in a study of blood T cell repertoires in COVID-19. Profiling relied on immunoSEQ multiplex PCR, and the TCRdb table lists in-frame clones only, not all of them. The table shows some 270,000 clones, with about 89% occurring only once. The material sequenced was peripheral blood. Receptor source: a young man with acute or convalescent COVID-19.

This rearrangement joins TRBV28 to TRBJ2-6, with D possibly matching TRBD1 (5 bases). Deletions cut 5 bases from V and 4 bases from J, with 6 bases between. Germline values: CDR1 MDHEN, CDR2 SYDVKM. This CDR3 region has 13 residues. CDR3 coding DNA: TGTGCCAGCAGTGCAGGGGGGGCCAACGTCCTGACTTTC. Protein: CASSAGGANVLTF.

This chain connects TRBV7-9 to TRBJ2-6, with TRBD1 identical over 12 bases. The V and J ends lost 4 bases and 4 bases, in that order; junction bases with no gene match: 5. Germline CDR1 SEHNR, CDR2 FQNEAQ (reference sequence). The CDR3 length is 17 residues. CDR3 loop: CASSSWDRGQGANVLTF. CDR3 nucleotides: TGTGCCAGCAGCTCCTGGGACAGGGGGCAGGGGGCCAACGTCCTGACTTTC.

The CDR3 protein is CASSFGGGARGETQYF. DNA for the CDR3: TGTGCCAGCAGCTTTGGCGGGGGGGCCAGGGGAGAGACCCAGTACTTC. The V call is TRBV7-3, the J call TRBJ2-5; TRBD2 agrees at 9 bases. This CDR3 region has 16 residues. Germline V gene data show CDR1 as SGHTA and CDR2 as FQGTGA. The V and J ends lost 3 bases and 4 bases, in that order; junction bases with no gene match: 9.

This clone showed up just once. The V gene is TRBV27, the J gene TRBJ1-6; 8 bases match TRBD1. The CDR3 has 17 residues. The germline gives CDR1 MNHEY, CDR2 SMNVEV (reference sequence). J lost 7 bases, V lost 6 bases, and 14 bases had no gene match. The CDR3 region is CASSSALRTGRNSPLHF. The CDR3 DNA sequence: TGTGCCAGCAGCTCGGCCCTCCGGACAGGGAGAAATTCACCCCTCCACTTT.

The chain combines TRBV5-1 with TRBJ1-6, with TRBD1 matching over 7 bases. V shed 0 bases and J 9 bases; nucleotides not matched to a gene: 9. CDR1 is SGHRS, CDR2 YFSETQ, per germline. There are 16 residues in the CDR3. CDR3 sequence: CASSLGETGLGSPLHF. The CDR3, as DNA: TGCGCCAGCAGCTTGGGAGAGACAGGGTTGGGTTCACCCCTCCACTTT.

This clone appeared a few times. Compared with germline, one end of the junction differs, possibly owing to a read error. The chain employs TRBV5-1 and TRBJ1-6; 10 bases match TRBD1. This CDR3 has 14 residues. Germline V gives CDR1 SGHRS, CDR2 YFSETQ. CDR3 in DNA: TGCGCCAGCAGTTTGGACAGGGGGAATTCACCCCTCCACTTT. As protein: CASSLDRGNSPLHF.

V usage is TRBV9 and J usage is TRBJ2-5; 12 nucleotides match TRBD1. Trimming removed 3 bases from V and 5 bases from J; junction bases left unmatched: 11. Germline CDR1 SGDLS, CDR2 YYNGEE. The CDR3 consists of 17 residues. The CDR3 here is CASSAFPGQGAWETQYF. The CDR3 bases are TGTGCCAGCAGCGCCTTTCCGGGACAGGGGGCTTGGGAGACCCAGTACTTC. Looking up the rest from reference TRBV9 and TRBJ2-5 gives the full variable domain: DSGVTQTPKHLITATGQRVTLRCSPRSGDLSVYWYQQSLDQGLQFLIQYYNGEERAKGNILERFSAQQFPDLHSELNLSSLELGDSALYFCASSAFPGQGAWETQYFGPGTRLLVL.

The chain recombines TRBV4-1 with TRBJ2-5; 9 bases match TRBD2. The J segment lost 7 bases and the V segment lost 3 bases, leaving 0 bases of the junction unmatched. In germline, CDR1 is MGHRA, CDR2 YSYEKL. There are 12 residues in the CDR3. The CDR3 sequence is CASSQREGTQYF. For the CDR3, the DNA is TGCGCCAGCAGCCAGCGGGAGGGGACCCAGTACTTC.

V is TRBV6-5 and J is TRBJ1-3; the match to TRBD1 covers 8 bases. CDR1 and CDR2 (germline): MNHEY, SVGAGI. The V and J ends lost 6 bases and 4 bases, in that order; junction bases with no gene match: 5. The CDR3 is 14 amino acids. The CDR3 protein is CASRMQGAGNTIYF. In DNA form, the CDR3 reads TGTGCCAGCAGGATGCAGGGGGCGGGAAACACCATATATTTT.

V gene TRBV5-1 combines with J gene TRBJ1-2; TRBD1 might be the D (6 bases). Looked up from germline, CDR1 is SGHRS and CDR2 is YFSETQ. CDR3 length: 15 residues. The V gene lost 5 bases and the J gene lost 4 bases, with 18 bases spanning the gap. The CDR3: CASRPRQEVSYGYTF. The CDR3 DNA reads TGCGCCAGCAGGCCCCGACAGGAGGTTAGCTATGGCTACACCTTC.

J is TRBJ2-7 and V is TRBV27, with a weak D call TRBD2 (6 bases). The germline V gene has CDR1 MNHEY and CDR2 SMNVEV (reference sequence). V was pared by 5 bases and J by 5 bases, with 19 bases between. This CDR3 comprises 15 residues. The CDR3 DNA follows: TGTGCCAGCAGTCCCCTTTTGTGGGAGGCCCACGAGCAGTACTTC. It codes for CASSPLLWEAHEQYF.

The V call is TRBV14, the J call TRBJ2-4; a weak D match, TRBD2 (7 bases). In germline, CDR1 is SGHDN, CDR2 FVKESK. The CDR3 runs to 15 residues. The V end lost 0 bases, the J end lost 9 bases, and 15 bases lay between the germline ends. The CDR3 loop is CASSQEFGGPGIQYF. The CDR3 DNA is TGTGCCAGCAGCCAAGAATTCGGGGGGCCGGGCATTCAGTACTTC.

The rearrangement joins TRBV5-4 to TRBJ1-2; a weak D match, TRBD1 (6 bases). There are 16 residues in the CDR3. The germline V gene has CDR1 SGHNT and CDR2 YYREEE (reference sequence). The V end lost 3 bases, the J end lost 3 bases, and 18 bases lay between the germline ends. The CDR3 DNA follows: TGTGCCAGCAGCTCACAGAACAGGGCAATTCACTATGGCTACACCTTC. Translating it yields CASSSQNRAIHYGYTF.

The rearrangement joins TRBV3-1 (or the pseudogene TRBV3-2) to TRBJ1-1, with D possibly being TRBD1 (6 bases). CDR1 LGHDT and CDR2 YNNKEL come from the germline V gene (reference sequence). This CDR3 has 16 amino acids. The V and J ends lost 1 base and 6 bases respectively, with 18 bases between them. CDR3 nucleotide sequence: TGTGCCAGCAGCCAAGCTTTGGGGCGCGGGGGCGCTGAAGCTTTCTTT. Residues: CASSQALGRGGAEAFF.

This sequence joins TRBV5-1 and TRBJ1-4; D gene ambiguous. In germline, CDR1 is SGHRS, CDR2 YFSETQ. This CDR3 has 16 amino acids. Trimming left V 7 bases short and J 0 bases short, with 16 bases between. CDR3 loop: CASREGVRATNEKLFF. CDR3 sequence (DNA): TGCGCCAGCCGCGAGGGAGTCAGAGCAACTAATGAAAAACTGTTTTTT. Together with reference TRBV5-1 and TRBJ1-4, the CDR3 gives the full variable domain: KAGVTQTPRYLIKTRGQQVTLSCSPISGHRSVSWYQQTPGQGLQFLFEYFSETQRNKGNFPGRFSGRQFSNSRSEMNVSTLELGDSALYLCASREGVRATNEKLFFGSGTQLSVL.

The genes are TRBV5-3 and TRBJ2-5, with TRBD2 matching over 14 bases. TRBV5-3 is known as an ORF, though its function is uncertain. CDR3 length: 16 amino acids. V lost 4 bases, J lost 4 bases, and 6 bases stayed unmatched. CDR3 residues: CARSEGLAGALETQYF. In DNA form, the CDR3 reads TGTGCCAGAAGCGAGGGACTAGCGGGAGCCTTAGAGACCCAGTACTTC.

This chain uses TRBV5-1 with TRBJ2-1, with TRBD2 identical over 7 bases. Germline assignment: CDR1 SGHRS and CDR2 YFSETQ. This CDR3 has 14 amino acids. Trimming at V came to 3 bases and at J to 3 bases, leaving 3 bases not matched to a gene. CDR3 region: CASSSGGFYNEQFF. CDR3 sequence (DNA): TGCGCCAGCAGCTCGGGGGGTTTCTACAATGAGCAGTTCTTC.

This chain uses TRBV18 with TRBJ1-4, with unresolved D. Between the trimmed V and J ends, which lost 6 bases and 4 bases, there was a span of 9 bases. The CDR3 loop spans 13 amino acids. The germline CDR1 and CDR2 sequences are KGHSH and LQKENI. CDR3 nucleotide sequence: TGTGCCAGCTCCATCCAGATTAATGAAAAACTGTTTTTT. Its protein product is CASSIQINEKLFF. The full variable domain, in which reference TRBV18 and TRBJ1-4 provide the parts outside the CDR3, is NAGVMQNPRHLVRRRGQEARLRCSPMKGHSHVYWYRQLPEEGLKFMVYLQKENIIDESGMPKERFSAEFPKEGPSILRIQQVVRGDSAAYFCASSIQINEKLFFGSGTQLSVL.

The V gene is TRBV2, the J gene TRBJ2-7; 8 bases match TRBD1. The CDR3 runs to 13 residues. CDR1 SNHLY and CDR2 FYNNEI come from the germline V gene. The junction had 7 bases not matched to a gene; V was cut back by 6 bases and J by 6 bases. Here the CDR3 DNA reads TGTGCCAGCAGCAGGACAGGGTCGAGCGAGCAGTACTTC. Translating gives CASSRTGSSEQYF. Looking up the rest from reference TRBV2 and TRBJ2-7 gives the full variable domain: EPEVTQTPSHQVTQMGQEVILRCVPISNHLYFYWYRQILGQKVEFLVSFYNNEISEKSEIFDDQFSVERPDGSNFTLKIRSTKLEDSAMYFCASSRTGSSEQYFGPGTRLTVT.

This chain joins TRBV28 and TRBJ2-3; perhaps TRBD2 as D (6 bases). Germline CDR1 reads MDHEN; CDR2 reads SYDVKM. The CDR3 runs to 14 residues. The V end lost 8 bases, the J end lost 2 bases, and 14 bases lay between the germline ends. Here the CDR3 DNA reads TGTGCCAGCGCGAGGGCGGGGATCACAGATACGCAGTATTTT. Translating gives CASARAGITDTQYF.

The chain joins TRBV18 to TRBJ2-7; 10 nucleotides line up with TRBD1. This CDR3 has 15 residues. The V gene's germline CDR1 is KGHSH and CDR2 LQKENI. Trimming took 4 bases from V and 3 from J; bases not matched to a gene: 6. CDR3 coding DNA: TGTGCCAGCTCACTTAGGACAGGGGGAAACTACGAGCAGTACTTC. Protein sequence: CASSLRTGGNYEQYF.

The chain carries TRBV19 and TRBJ2-1; D perhaps matches TRBD1 (6 bases). The germline V gene has CDR1 LNHDA and CDR2 SQIVND (reference sequence). The V gene lost 6 bases and the J gene lost 8 bases, with 11 bases spanning the gap. The CDR3 is 12 amino acids. CDR3 bases: TGTGCCAGTAGACCACAGGGTTATGAGCAGTTCTTC. The encoded protein is CASRPQGYEQFF.